Presented here are 17 T cell receptor beta chains from one specimen sequenced in a study of T cell repertoires in cytomegalovirus infection (dated by TCRdb to the late 2010s). Their antigens are not known. TCRdb lists the instrument as Illumina HiSeq 1500. The public sequencing data were trimmed at Q25 with fastp and processed into clonotypes with MiXCR by TCRdb, which kept only in-frame beta chains. Records with the same CDR3 protein are collapsed into one entry carrying the most frequent genes and DNA. Counted in this sample were 100,000 to 150,000 distinct CDR3 sequences; 20% to 30% of them appeared once. Roughly 35% of the sample lies in the top ten. The material sequenced was PBMCs, sequenced either directly or after in vitro stimulation (not recorded which). These receptors originate from a human donor in good health (CMV status not recorded). Some clones in this sample may be carry-over from other donors' samples.

This clonotype was counted between two and nine times. V gene TRBV6-2 or TRBV6-3 combines with J gene TRBJ1-2; the D gene is possibly TRBD1 (5 bases). The germline V and J ends were trimmed by 2 bases and 4 bases, with 11 bases remaining between them. The CDR3 is made up of 14 amino acids. Germline-derived CDR1 and CDR2 are MNHEY and SVGEGT. The CDR3 DNA sequence: TGTGCCAGCAGTTACCCAAGGGACGCCTATGGCTACACCTTC. It is translated as CASSYPRDAYGYTF.

This clonotype has more than one count but fewer than ten. The rearrangement joins TRBV19 to TRBJ1-5; D remains unclear. V lost 0 bases and J lost 4, with 7 bases in between. CDR3 size: 14 residues. CDR1 is LNHDA and CDR2 is SQIVND in the germline V gene (reference sequence). The CDR3 DNA reads TGTGCCAGTAGTATAGAGTTGGGTAATCAGCCCCAGCATTTT. It translates to CASSIELGNQPQHF.

This clonotype was counted between two and nine times. CDR3 in DNA: TGTGCCAGCAGTGAGAGGGGGCTAGCGGGGTACAATGAGCAGTTCTTC. Translated: CASSERGLAGYNEQFF. The chain carries TRBV2 and TRBJ2-1; 9 bases map to TRBD2. J gave up 4 bases and V 3 bases, and 7 bases lay outside the gene matches. This CDR3 has 16 amino acids. Germline V gene data show CDR1 as SNHLY and CDR2 as FYNNEI.

This clonotype was recorded a few times. J is TRBJ1-5 and V is TRBV12-3 or TRBV12-4; a possible D gene is TRBD1 (5 bases). The length of the CDR3 is 14 residues. With 6 bases removed from V and 1 base from J, the gap between germline ends came to 10 bases. CDR3 bases: TGTGCCAGCAGCGACAGTTGGAGCAATCAGCCCCAGCATTTT. Translated, it gives CASSDSWSNQPQHF.

This clonotype is labeled medium-sized (0.01 to 0.1%). CDR3: CASSLVGGQAYEQYF. The DNA of the CDR3 is TGTGCCAGCAGCTTAGTGGGTGGCCAGGCCTACGAGCAGTACTTC. The chain joins TRBV7-2 to TRBJ2-7; D gene unclear. V shed 1 base and J shed 2 bases, with 12 bases lying between them. This CDR3 has 15 amino acids. Germline V CDR1 and CDR2: SGHTA, FQGNSA.

The chain joins TRBV5-8 to TRBJ1-4; weak D call: TRBD1 (6 bases). The CDR3 is made up of 15 amino acids. V was cut by 4 bases and J by 3 bases, with 13 bases left in between. The germline V gene encodes CDR1 SGHTS and CDR2 YDEGEE. The chain's CDR3 is CASSPSGTSNEKLFF. In nucleotides, the CDR3 is TGTGCCAGCAGCCCTTCCGGGACATCTAATGAAAAACTGTTTTTT.

The rearrangement uses TRBV9 and TRBJ2-3, with D perhaps TRBD2 (7 bases). The CDR3 sequence is 17 residues long. Germline CDR1 reads SGDLS; CDR2 reads YYNGEE. V was clipped by 0 bases and J by 2 bases, with 16 bases between them. In nucleotides, the CDR3 is TGTGCCAGCAGCGTAGGCCCGAGGGGGGGGGACACAGATACGCAGTATTTT. Translation gives CASSVGPRGGDTDTQYF.

This clonotype has at least ten counts. The rearrangement uses TRBV7-2 and TRBJ1-1, with D tentatively TRBD1 (5 bases). Deletions cut 7 bases from V and 6 bases from J, with 12 bases between. The CDR3 spans 12 residues. Germline-derived CDR1 and CDR2 are SGHTA and FQGNSA. The CDR3 region is CASNLGAAEAFF. The CDR3 DNA reads as TGTGCCAGCAATCTTGGGGCAGCTGAAGCTTTCTTT.

This clonotype appeared a few times. The chain joins TRBV12-3 or TRBV12-4 to TRBJ1-2, with a tentative D call TRBD1 (6 bases). With 1 base removed from V and 8 bases from J, the gap between germline ends came to 11 bases. CDR3 length equals 13 residues. For the CDR3, the DNA is TGTGCCAGCAGTTTAGAGTCCAGGGGAGGCTACACCTTC. Protein: CASSLESRGGYTF.

The chain is built from TRBV20-1 and TRBJ2-3; 11 nucleotides match TRBD2. The junction had 2 bases not matched to a gene; V was cut back by 5 bases and J by 1 base. Germline CDR1 DFQATT, CDR2 SNEGSKA (reference sequence). The CDR3 runs to 14 residues. This CDR3 reads CSAQGLAGTDTQYF. The CDR3 bases are TGCAGTGCTCAGGGACTAGCGGGCACAGATACGCAGTATTTT.

The chain is built from TRBV28 and TRBJ1-1, with D unclear. From germline, CDR1 is MDHEN and CDR2 SYDVKM. CDR3 length: 15 residues. Trimming pared 2 bases from V and 4 bases from J, leaving 14 bases between. CDR3 in DNA: TGTGCCAGCAGTTTAGAGGTGATATATGGCACTGAAGCTTTCTTT. This gives the protein CASSLEVIYGTEAFF.

The rearrangement uses TRBV12-3 or TRBV12-4 and TRBJ1-1, with no clear D. The ends were cut back, 7 bases at V and 1 base at J, with 28 bases in the middle. The CDR3 runs to 19 residues. The CDR3 nucleotides read TGTGCCAGCATTTTTAGTGATTTACTGGCCCCATCCACGAACACTGAAGCTTTCTTT. Translated, it gives CASIFSDLLAPSTNTEAFF.

In its sample, this clonotype was seen once. The chain couples TRBV2 to TRBJ2-7, with unresolved D. CDR1 and CDR2 (germline): SNHLY, FYNNEI. The CDR3 loop spans 15 amino acids. V lost 3 bases and J 0 bases, leaving 12 bases between the germline ends. This CDR3 is CASSEFSPSSYEQYV. The CDR3 DNA reads TGTGCCAGCAGTGAGTTTTCCCCCAGCTCCTACGAGCAGTACGTC.

In its sample, this clonotype was seen a few times. The chain's CDR3 is CASSWDRGREQYF. The CDR3 DNA follows: TGTGCCAGCAGCTGGGACAGGGGGCGCGAGCAGTACTTC. The chain couples TRBV7-2 to TRBJ2-7, with 12 bases lining up with TRBD1. The CDR3 runs to 13 residues. CDR1 and CDR2 (germline): SGHTA, FQGNSA. With 4 bases clipped from V and 6 bases from J, the junction kept 1 base outside the gene matches.

The chain recombines TRBV4-3 with TRBJ1-1; no clear D. CDR3 length equals 13 residues. Germline values: CDR1 LGHNA, CDR2 YSLEER. Between the trimmed V and J ends, which lost 0 bases and 11 bases, there was a span of 13 bases. CDR3 amino acids: CASSQEIGIDAFF. In DNA, the CDR3 is TGCGCCAGCAGCCAAGAGATCGGGATTGACGCTTTCTTT.

The chain links TRBV5-1 to TRBJ2-1; 10 nucleotides align to TRBD2. Germline V gene sequence: CDR1 SGHRS, CDR2 YFSETQ. After removal of 4 bases from V and 7 bases from J, the junction contained 8 bases not matched to a gene. This CDR3 contains 15 residues. The CDR3 coding sequence is TGCGCCAGCAGCCCAGCGGGAGGGGAGTTTAATGAGCAGTTCTTC. Protein product: CASSPAGGEFNEQFF.

This clonotype was found a few times. This rearrangement joins TRBV29-1 to TRBJ2-1; possibly TRBD1 or TRBD2 for D (6 bases each). V shed 3 bases and J shed 8 bases, with 11 bases lying between them. The length of the CDR3 is 12 residues. The germline CDR1 and CDR2 sequences are SQVTM and ANQGSEA. The CDR3 reads CSVDRGVDEQFF. In nucleotides, the CDR3 is TGCAGCGTTGATAGGGGGGTGGATGAGCAGTTCTTC.